Shown below are 23 T cell receptor beta chains from a single sample sequenced in a study of T cell responses to AZD1222 COVID-19 vaccine. Clones were sequenced by immunoSEQ multiplex PCR, and TCRdb holds only the in-frame ones, with some missing. The table has about 150,000 clones, roughly 82% seen once. This specimen consisted of peripheral blood, obtained on day 0 of AZD1222 vaccination. The origin of the receptors is an adult in good health.

This sequence joins TRBV4-1 and TRBJ2-1; tentatively, D is TRBD1 (5 bases). The germline V gene encodes CDR1 MGHRA and CDR2 YSYEKL. Trimming pared 6 bases from V and 6 bases from J, leaving 12 bases between. The CDR3 is 13 residues long. CDR3 sequence reads: CASSWGVSNEQFF. The CDR3 nucleotides read TGCGCCAGCAGTTGGGGCGTTAGCAATGAGCAGTTCTTC.

This chain joins TRBV19 and TRBJ1-5; D is uncertain. The CDR3 has 13 amino acids. Looked up from germline, CDR1 is LNHDA and CDR2 is SQIVND (reference sequence). Trimming took off 3 bases at V and 6 bases at J, with 9 bases between the two ends. As DNA, the CDR3 is TGTGCCAGTAGTATTGAATGGACTCAGCCCCAGCATTTT. Encoded protein: CASSIEWTQPQHF. The full variable domain, with the rest looked up from reference TRBV19 and TRBJ1-5, is DGGITQSPKYLFRKEGQNVTLSCEQNLNHDAMYWYRQDPGQGLRLIYYSQIVNDFQKGDIAEGYSVSREKKESFPLTVTSAQKNPTAFYLCASSIEWTQPQHFGDGTRLSIL.

The chain links TRBV6-5 to TRBJ1-3; 8 positions agree with TRBD1. CDR3 length: 13 residues. The V gene's germline CDR1 is MNHEY and CDR2 SVGAGI. V shed 10 bases and J 7 bases; nucleotides not matched to a gene: 9. The CDR3 bases are TGTGCCATCTCTGGCAGGGGGCGGAACACCATATATTTT. This sequence encodes CAISGRGRNTIYF.

The chain uses TRBV6-1 and TRBJ2-1; D ambiguous. The CDR3 extends over 15 amino acids. Germline V lookup: CDR1 MNHNS, CDR2 SASEGT. The germline V and J ends were trimmed by 1 base and 4 bases, with 11 bases remaining between them. CDR3: CASSEGALGYNEQFF. The CDR3 region has the DNA TGTGCCAGCAGTGAAGGGGCATTGGGGTACAATGAGCAGTTCTTC.

CDR3 in amino acids: CASSLKGGTEAFF. CDR3 nucleotides: TGTGCCAGCAGTTTAAAGGGGGGAACTGAAGCTTTCTTT. V usage is TRBV12-3 or TRBV12-4 and J usage is TRBJ1-1; possible D gene TRBD1, 6 bases. The V gene lost 2 bases and the J gene lost 5 bases, with 9 bases spanning the gap. The CDR3 contains 13 residues.

J is TRBJ2-7 and V is TRBV19, with D perhaps TRBD1 or TRBD2 (5 bases each). V dropped 5 bases and J dropped 0 bases, with 11 bases sitting between them. This CDR3 comprises 14 residues. Germline assignment: CDR1 LNHDA and CDR2 SQIVND (reference sequence). This CDR3 is CASSSRGRSYEQYF. As DNA, the CDR3 is TGTGCCAGTAGTTCCCGGGGCCGCTCCTACGAGCAGTACTTC.

This sequence joins TRBV5-4 and TRBJ1-3; 8 positions match TRBD1. Germline V gene lookup returns CDR1 SGHNT and CDR2 YYREEE (reference sequence). The CDR3 has 15 amino acids. After removal of 4 bases from V and 0 bases from J, the junction contained 3 bases not matched to a gene. CDR3 amino acids: CASSPGGHSGNTIYF. The CDR3 coding sequence is TGTGCCAGCAGCCCAGGGGGCCACTCTGGAAACACCATATATTTT.

This rearrangement joins TRBV6-5 to TRBJ2-5; 14 bases are shared with TRBD2. CDR3 size: 15 residues. The germline gives CDR1 MNHEY, CDR2 SVGAGI. Unmatched junction bases numbered 5, after V lost 6 bases and J lost 5 bases. The CDR3 sequence: CASRFGTSGGETQYF. CDR3 nucleotides: TGTGCCAGCAGGTTCGGGACTAGCGGGGGTGAGACCCAGTACTTC.

The CDR3, as DNA: TGCGCCAGCAGCCACGGTTCGCGGGCAGGGGACACTGAAGCTTTCTTT. Protein product: CASSHGSRAGDTEAFF. The chain uses TRBV5-1 and TRBJ1-1; the D gene is possibly TRBD1 (6 bases). The germline CDR1 and CDR2 sequences are SGHRS and YFSETQ. Trimming pared 4 bases from V and 3 bases from J, leaving 19 bases between. This CDR3 has 16 residues.

J is TRBJ2-3 and V is TRBV7-2, with D tentatively TRBD1 (6 bases). V was trimmed by 1 base and J by 11 bases, leaving 10 bases between them. The germline gives CDR1 SGHTA, CDR2 FQGNSA. The CDR3 extends over 12 amino acids. The CDR3 loop is CASSLEDRRQYF. CDR3 DNA: TGTGCCAGCAGCTTAGAAGACAGGCGGCAGTATTTT.

This rearrangement joins TRBV19 to TRBJ1-2; TRBD1 agrees at 10 bases. The ends lost 5 bases at V and 0 bases at J; junction bases unmatched: 9. CDR3 length: 17 residues. Germline loops: CDR1 LNHDA, CDR2 SQIVND (reference sequence). CDR3 in DNA: TGTGCCAGTAGTCTCCCGGGACAGGGGACTCCTAACTATGGCTACACCTTC. This gives the protein CASSLPGQGTPNYGYTF.

The DNA of the CDR3 is TGTGCCAGCAGCCCCAGTAGCGGGGACGGCCGAGAGACCCAGTACTTC. It is translated as CASSPSSGDGRETQYF. This rearrangement joins TRBV7-3 to TRBJ2-5; TRBD2 matches at 8 bases. Germline CDR1 SGHTA, CDR2 FQGTGA. V lost 5 bases and J lost 4; bases outside the gene matches: 12. The CDR3 is made up of 16 amino acids.

This chain joins TRBV5-1 and TRBJ2-3, with TRBD2 matching over 13 bases. J lost 4 bases, V lost 4 bases, and 3 bases had no gene match. The CDR3 runs 15 residues. CDR1 and CDR2 from the germline V gene are SGHRS and YFSETQ. The CDR3 bases are TGCGCCAGCAGCCCGGGACTAGCGGGGCCAGATACGCAGTATTTT. It codes for CASSPGLAGPDTQYF.

This chain links TRBV2 with TRBJ2-1; the D is unclear. CDR3 length: 11 amino acids. Between the trimmed V and J ends, which lost 7 bases and 8 bases, there was a span of 9 bases. Germline CDR1 and CDR2: SNHLY and FYNNEI. CDR3 region: CASKFVHEQFF. The CDR3 DNA reads as TGTGCCAGCAAATTCGTCCATGAGCAGTTCTTC.

The V and J genes are TRBV7-8 and TRBJ1-3; no firm D call. V lost 5 bases and J 4 bases, leaving 12 bases between the germline ends. This CDR3 comprises 14 residues. Germline values: CDR1 SGHVS, CDR2 FQNEAQ. The CDR3 DNA reads as TGTGCCAGCAGCCCATCTACGAGGGGAAACACCATATATTTT. This codes for CASSPSTRGNTIYF.

The rearrangement joins TRBV11-2 to TRBJ1-6; D is undetermined. CDR3 length equals 14 residues. Germline V gives CDR1 SGHAT, CDR2 FQNNGV. Trimming pared 3 bases from V and 7 bases from J, leaving 10 bases between. This CDR3 reads CASSFEGTNSPLHF. In DNA form, the CDR3 reads TGTGCCAGCAGCTTTGAGGGCACAAATTCACCCCTCCACTTT. The whole variable domain, remainder taken from reference TRBV11-2 and TRBJ1-6, is EAGVAQSPRYKIIEKRQSVAFWCNPISGHATLYWYQQILGQGPKLLIQFQNNGVVDDSQLPKDRFSAERLKGVDSTLKIQPAKLEDSAVYLCASSFEGTNSPLHFGNGTRLTVT.

V is TRBV5-1 and J is TRBJ1-1; a weak D match, TRBD1 (5 bases). Deletions cut 3 bases from V and 6 bases from J, with 15 bases between. Germline CDR1 is SGHRS and CDR2 is YFSETQ. CDR3 length equals 14 residues. The CDR3 loop reads CASSYRNSGAEAFF. The CDR3 DNA sequence: TGCGCCAGCAGCTACAGGAATTCTGGGGCTGAAGCTTTCTTT.

This clone was detected once. The chain is built from TRBV28 and TRBJ2-1; 13 bases map to TRBD2. The CDR3 is 16 residues long. The V gene's germline CDR1 is MDHEN and CDR2 SYDVKM. V lost 3 bases, J lost 6 bases, and 5 bases stayed unmatched. The CDR3 region is CASSLTSGGIGNEQFF. CDR3 sequence (DNA): TGTGCCAGCAGTTTGACTAGCGGGGGGATCGGCAATGAGCAGTTCTTC.

The chain links TRBV7-9 to TRBJ1-1; D is uncertain. V shed 8 bases and J shed 7 bases, with 14 bases lying between them. The CDR3 is 12 amino acids. Germline values: CDR1 SEHNR, CDR2 FQNEAQ (reference sequence). CDR3 sequence: CASLPPGGEAFF. CDR3 DNA sequence: TGTGCCAGCTTGCCCCCGGGTGGTGAAGCTTTCTTT.

The chain is built from TRBV30 and TRBJ1-5; D remains unclear. The CDR3 totals 13 residues. V lost 4 bases and J 3 bases, leaving 10 bases between the germline ends. Germline V gene sequence: CDR1 GTSNPN, CDR2 SVGIG (reference sequence). In DNA, the CDR3 is TGTGCCTGGAATGAACAGAACAATCAGCCCCAGCATTTT. This encodes CAWNEQNNQPQHF.

Concerning this clone: Relative to the germline gene, one junction end is altered; a read error may explain this. The CDR3 DNA reads TGTGCCGTCAGGGGAACTAATGAAAAACTGTTTTTT. Residues: CAVRGTNEKLFF. The chain has TRBV10-3 and TRBJ1-4; a possible D gene is TRBD1 (6 bases). Germline lookup yields CDR1 ENHRY and CDR2 SYGVKD. The CDR3 sequence is 12 residues long.

CDR3 nucleotides: TGTGCCAGCAGCTCAACCTCCGGGACATCATATCAGCCCCAGCATTTT. This gives the protein CASSSTSGTSYQPQHF. The rearrangement uses TRBV5-5 and TRBJ1-5, with D possibly being TRBD1 (6 bases). The CDR3 has 16 amino acids. The V end lost 3 bases, the J end lost 5 bases, and 18 bases lay between the germline ends. The germline V gene has CDR1 SGHKS and CDR2 YYEKEE (reference sequence). Based on the CDR3 plus reference TRBV5-5 and TRBJ1-5, the full variable domain is DAGVTQSPTHLIKTRGQQVTLRCSPISGHKSVSWYQQVLGQGPQFIFQYYEKEERGRGNFPDRFSARQFPNYSSELNVNALLLGDSALYLCASSSTSGTSYQPQHFGDGTRLSIL.

The chain is built from TRBV5-1 and TRBJ2-7; D not certain. This CDR3 region has 11 residues. Germline V gives CDR1 SGHRS, CDR2 YFSETQ. Trimming left V 4 bases short and J 3 bases short, with 5 bases between. The CDR3 region has the DNA TGCGCCAGCAGCAACGACTACGAGCAGTACTTC. Protein product: CASSNDYEQYF.